This T cell receptor (beta chain) derives from a study of T cell repertoires in cytomegalovirus infection. Study context: A matching HLA type, together with CMV infection, was signaled by public TCR beta signatures. Study-wide findings and caveats: Summed frequency of public TCR beta families distinguished CMV carriers with the relevant HLA.

This clonotype was observed a few times. What it binds is not known. The CDR3 has 14 amino acids. Germline V gene lookup returns CDR1 GTSNPN and CDR2 SVGIG (reference sequence). Trimming removed 0 bases at V and 7 bases at J, with 13 bases between. From the reads, TCRdb called clonotypes with MiXCR, one entry per CDR3 protein. The sample lists about 47,000 distinct CDR3 sequences, about a fifth occurring once. The specimen was CD8+ T cells from cultured PBMCs, collected from culture after CMV antigen stimulation. The origin of this receptor is a human donor in good health (CMV status not recorded). Some clones in this sample may be carry-over from other donors' samples. The chain recombines TRBV30 with TRBJ1-5; the D is unclear. The CDR3, as DNA: TGTGCCTGGAGTGTAAGGGCAGGTAGCCAGCCCCAGCATTTT. It translates to CAWSVRAGSQPQHF.